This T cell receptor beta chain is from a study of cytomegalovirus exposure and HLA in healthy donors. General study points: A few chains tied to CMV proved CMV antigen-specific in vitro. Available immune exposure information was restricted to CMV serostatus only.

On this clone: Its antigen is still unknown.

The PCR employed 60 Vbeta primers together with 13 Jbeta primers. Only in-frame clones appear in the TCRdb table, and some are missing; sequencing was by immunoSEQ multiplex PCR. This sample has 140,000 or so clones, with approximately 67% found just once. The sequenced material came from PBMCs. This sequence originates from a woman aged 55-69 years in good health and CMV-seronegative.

The CDR3 nucleotides read TGTGCCAGCAGTGAGGCGTTGACAGTCTATGGCTACACCTTC. It yields the protein CASSEALTVYGYTF. The chain joins TRBV6-5 to TRBJ1-2; D possibly corresponds to TRBD1 (5 bases). The germline V gene encodes CDR1 MNHEY and CDR2 SVGAGI. Trimming took 5 bases from V and 4 from J, leaving 14 bases between them. The CDR3 loop spans 14 amino acids.